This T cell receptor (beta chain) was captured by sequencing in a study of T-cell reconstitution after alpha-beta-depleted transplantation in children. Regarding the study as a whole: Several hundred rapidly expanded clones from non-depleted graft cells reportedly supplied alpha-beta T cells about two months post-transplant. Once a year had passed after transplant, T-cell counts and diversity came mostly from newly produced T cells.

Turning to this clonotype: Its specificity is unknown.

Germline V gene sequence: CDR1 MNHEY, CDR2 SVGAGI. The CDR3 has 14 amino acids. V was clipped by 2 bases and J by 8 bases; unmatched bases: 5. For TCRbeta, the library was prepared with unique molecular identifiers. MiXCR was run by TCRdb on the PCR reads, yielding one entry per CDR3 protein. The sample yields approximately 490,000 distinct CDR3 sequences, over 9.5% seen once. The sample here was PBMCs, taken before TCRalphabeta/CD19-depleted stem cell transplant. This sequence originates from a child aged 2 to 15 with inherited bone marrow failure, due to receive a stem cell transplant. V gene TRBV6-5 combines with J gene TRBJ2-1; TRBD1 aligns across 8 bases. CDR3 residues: CASSYGQGLDEQFF. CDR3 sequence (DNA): TGTGCCAGCAGTTACGGACAGGGTTTGGATGAGCAGTTCTTC.